Shown below are 6 T cell receptor beta chains from a single sample sequenced in a study of vaccination and CD4 T cells after COVID-19. Which antigens these TCRs recognize remains unknown. Treatment here: roughly 11-day PBMC culture with coronavirus spike peptide pools or control peptides (ViraFEST assay). Cultured CD4+ T cells had their DNA profiled by the Oncomine TCR Beta short-read assay. TCRdb reanalysed the PCR reads using MiXCR and keeps one entry per CDR3 protein. This sample has under 25,000 distinct CDR3 sequences, with approximately 40% found just once. The material sequenced was CD4+ T cells from blood, cultured in vitro, taken after SARS-CoV-2 vaccination. These receptors were obtained from a human donor who had recovered from COVID-19.

This chain uses TRBV19 with TRBJ1-1; D unclear. The ends were cut back, 2 bases at V and 0 bases at J, with 10 bases in the middle. The germline V gene has CDR1 LNHDA and CDR2 SQIVND (reference sequence). The CDR3 loop spans 15 amino acids. The CDR3 DNA reads as TGTGCCAGTAGTATACGAGGAGACATGAACACTGAAGCTTTCTTT. Its protein product is CASSIRGDMNTEAFF.

By share, this clonotype ranks as medium-sized. The chain carries TRBV20-1 and TRBJ1-5; D may be TRBD1 (5 bases). This CDR3 is built from 16 residues. Trimming stripped 0 bases from V and 0 bases from J, with 12 bases between. Germline values: CDR1 DFQATT, CDR2 SNEGSKA (reference sequence). CDR3 in amino acids: CSARDDSFYSNQPQHF. As DNA, the CDR3 is TGCAGTGCTAGAGATGACAGTTTTTATAGCAATCAGCCCCAGCATTTT.

The chain uses TRBV7-6 and TRBJ2-5; D tentatively fits TRBD1 or TRBD2 (6 bases each). The ends were cut back, 6 bases at V and 2 bases at J, with 13 bases in the middle. This CDR3 comprises 14 residues. Per germline, CDR1 SGHVS and CDR2 FNYEAQ. This chain's CDR3 is CASSDGGTQETQYF. CDR3 nucleotide sequence: TGTGCCAGCAGTGATGGGGGGACACAAGAGACCCAGTACTTC.

This clonotype is categorized as medium-sized. The gene calls are TRBV20-1 and TRBJ2-1; TRBD2 agrees at 11 bases. Per germline, CDR1 DFQATT and CDR2 SNEGSKA (reference sequence). The CDR3 length is 14 residues. After removal of 1 base from V and 10 bases from J, the junction contained 6 bases not matched to a gene. This chain's CDR3 is CSARGLAGKWEQFF. CDR3 DNA sequence: TGCAGTGCTAGAGGACTAGCGGGAAAATGGGAGCAGTTCTTC.

The chain joins TRBV11-3 to TRBJ1-1; D unresolved. V dropped 0 bases and J dropped 5 bases, with 13 bases sitting between them. The germline V gene encodes CDR1 SGHNT and CDR2 YENEEA. The CDR3 runs 15 residues. In DNA, the CDR3 is TGTGCCAGCAGCTTAGATCATGGACGGGCGACTGAAGCTTTCTTT. It yields the protein CASSLDHGRATEAFF.

This sequence joins TRBV6-2 or TRBV6-3 and TRBJ2-7; no firm D call. Trimming stripped 6 bases from V and 3 bases from J, with 12 bases between. CDR1 is MNHEY and CDR2 is SVGEGT in the germline V gene. The CDR3 length is 13 residues. The chain's CDR3 is CASSPDGDYEQYF. In nucleotides, the CDR3 is TGTGCCAGCAGCCCCGATGGAGACTACGAGCAGTACTTC.